This TCR beta chain was found in a study of blood T cell repertoires in COVID-19. The assay was immunoSEQ multiplex PCR, and TCRdb's table has in-frame clones only and misses some. Of approximately 230,000 clones in the sample, about 90% were seen once. Trimming shortened V by 9 bases and J by 5 bases, and 13 bases separated the two germline ends. Germline CDR1 and CDR2: SGHAT and FQDESV (reference sequence). The CDR3 runs 12 residues. The genes are TRBV11-1 and TRBJ2-5, with a possible D match to TRBD1 (6 bases). Input material: peripheral blood. The TCR comes from a young man with active or convalescent COVID-19. The CDR3 region has the DNA TGTGCCAGTTCAGGGGCGGAGGAGACCCAGTACTTC. This translates into CASSGAEETQYF.